This TCR beta chain was obtained from a study of beta chain features in type 1 diabetes. Study-wide context: Age, gender and cell yields were similar between patients and healthy donors.

Every bit of the isolated RNA underwent reverse transcription, so sequencing read expressed TCRB transcripts. About 3.57 million reads per sample were averaged for naive, central memory and regulatory samples. Method: immunoSEQ multiplex PCR; TCRdb's copy keeps in-frame clones and lacks some. Of 150,000 to 160,000 clones in the sample, more than 9.5% were seen once. Study-wide results and limits: The naive, central memory and Treg TCRB repertoires of patients appeared to be more similar to one another than those of healthy donors. Using cDNA template may skew counts toward highly expressing activated cells.

With V trimmed by 3 bases and J by 4 bases, 12 bases remained unmatched. The CDR3 spans 16 residues. The germline CDR1 and CDR2 sequences are GTSNPN and SVGIG (reference sequence). For this clone: Its cognate antigen is unknown.

The sequenced material came from central memory CD4+ T cells from blood. This clonotype was sampled from a young man in good health. The genes are TRBV30 and TRBJ1-1; 9 nucleotides agree with TRBD1. The CDR3 here is CAWRTGGSKLPTEAFF. CDR3 sequence (DNA): TGTGCCTGGAGAACAGGGGGCAGTAAGTTACCCACTGAAGCTTTCTTT.